The source of this T cell receptor (beta chain) is a study of blood T cell repertoires in COVID-19. This CDR3 has 15 residues. V lost 7 bases to trimming and J lost 0 bases, with 13 bases between them. Germline assignment: CDR1 SGHTA and CDR2 FQGNSA. TCRdb's copy holds only in-frame clones and misses some; the assay was immunoSEQ multiplex PCR. The sample shows 210,000 or so clones, around 81% of them seen only once. Each participant's cohort was designated according to participant-reported clinical history. The sequenced sample was PBMCs or T cells enriched from blood (not recorded which). The clonotype was recovered from a woman between 45 and 65 years old with acute COVID-19. This chain connects TRBV7-2 to TRBJ1-5; D not resolved. This CDR3 reads CASTTQRVSNQPQHF. The CDR3 region has the DNA TGTGCCAGCACCACGCAGAGGGTTAGCAATCAGCCCCAGCATTTT.